This T cell receptor beta chain stems from a study of cytomegalovirus exposure and HLA in healthy donors. Study overall: A prior analysis found 117 million unique TCR beta sequences from roughly 180 million T cells.

Each donor was nominally healthy when sampled (though unrecorded immune exposures were likely). V was shortened by 0 bases and J by 0 bases, with 21 bases between the two germline ends. Germline CDR1 and CDR2: KGHSH and LQKENI. The CDR3 has 19 residues. PCR amplification relied on 60 Vbeta primers (plus 13 Jbeta primers). Sequenced by immunoSEQ multiplex PCR; TCRdb stores in-frame clones only, minus some. The sample has roughly 100,000 clones; around four fifths are singletons. This clonotype was obtained from a man aged 25 to 40 in good health and CMV-seronegative. The rearrangement links TRBV18 to TRBJ2-7; perhaps TRBD2 as D (6 bases). The sample consisted of PBMCs. CDR3 sequence (DNA): TGTGCCAGCTCACCACCGTATTTTAGCGGTACTCAAAGCTCCTACGAGCAGTACTTC. This codes for CASSPPYFSGTQSSYEQYF.